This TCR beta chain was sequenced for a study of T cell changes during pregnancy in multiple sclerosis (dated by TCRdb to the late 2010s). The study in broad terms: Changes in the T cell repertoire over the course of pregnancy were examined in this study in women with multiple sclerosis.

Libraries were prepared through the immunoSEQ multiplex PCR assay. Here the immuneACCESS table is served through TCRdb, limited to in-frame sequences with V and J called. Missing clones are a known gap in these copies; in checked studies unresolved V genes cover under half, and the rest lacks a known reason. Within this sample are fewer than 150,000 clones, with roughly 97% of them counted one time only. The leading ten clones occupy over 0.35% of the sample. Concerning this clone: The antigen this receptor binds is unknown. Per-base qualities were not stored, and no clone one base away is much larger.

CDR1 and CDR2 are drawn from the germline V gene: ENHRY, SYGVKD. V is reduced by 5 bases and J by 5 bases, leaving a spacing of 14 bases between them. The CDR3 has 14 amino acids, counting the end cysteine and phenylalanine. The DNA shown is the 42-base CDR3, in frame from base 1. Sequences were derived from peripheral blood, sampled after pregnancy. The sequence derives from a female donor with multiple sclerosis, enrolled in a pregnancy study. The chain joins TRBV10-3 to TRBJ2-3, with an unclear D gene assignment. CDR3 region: CAISMSMGIDTQYF. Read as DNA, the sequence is TGTGCCATCAGTATGTCGATGGGCATAGATACGCAGTATTTT.